A selection of T cell receptor beta chains follows, all from one sample in a study of blood T cell repertoires in COVID-19. The assay was immunoSEQ multiplex PCR, and TCRdb's table has in-frame clones only and misses some. The sample has 390,000 or so clones; around 87% are singletons. Sample: peripheral blood. The receptors were sampled from a woman in her 30s with COVID-19, enrolled during active disease. Both conserved end residues are part of each CDR3. D genes are given only for firm matches. Part of the rows lack a size; the others show once, few, many or a class for expanded clones.

>TRBV6-1|-|-|TRBJ1-5
CASSEGGPLVCF
TGTGCCAGCAGTGAGGGAGGGCCCCTCGTTTGTTTT
>TRBV10-3|TRBD2|-|TRBJ2-7
CAISDPSGAAGEQYF
TGTGCCATCAGTGACCCTAGCGGAGCGGCGGGAGAGCAGTACTTC
>TRBV3-1/TRBV3-2|-|-|TRBJ2-7
CASSPLNGKLYEQYF
TGTGCCAGCAGCCCCCTCAACGGGAAGCTCTACGAGCAGTACTTC
>TRBV25-1|-|few|TRBJ2-7
CASSPRDSYEQYF
TGTGCCAGCAGTCCCCGGGACTCCTACGAGCAGTACTTC
>TRBV6-6|-|once|TRBJ1-3
CASSFTGGNTIYF
TGTGCCAGCAGTTTCACGGGAGGAAACACCATATATTTT
>TRBV19|TRBD2|-|TRBJ2-5
CASSIGLAVQETQYF
TGTGCCAGTAGTATAGGACTAGCGGTGCAAGAGACCCAGTACTTC
>TRBV2|TRBD1|-|TRBJ2-7
CAIDRGRNEQYF
TGTGCCATTGACAGGGGGCGGAACGAGCAGTACTTC
>TRBV11-3|-|-|TRBJ2-1
CASSSPPGNEQFF
TGTGCCAGCAGCTCTCCCCCAGGCAATGAGCAGTTCTTC
>TRBV3-1/TRBV3-2|TRBD1|-|TRBJ1-2
CASSDGTGFGYTF
TGTGCCAGCAGCGATGGGACAGGGTTCGGCTACACCTTC
>TRBV28|TRBD2|-|TRBJ2-7
CASSLKAGPIEQYF
TGTGCCAGCAGTTTAAAAGCGGGGCCCATCGAGCAGTACTTC
>TRBV29-1|TRBD2|-|TRBJ2-5
CSVEGLAVLAETQYF
TGCAGCGTTGAGGGACTAGCGGTTCTGGCTGAGACCCAGTACTTC
>TRBV12-3/TRBV12-4|-|-|TRBJ2-1
CASSLDGQFF
TGTGCCAGCAGTTTAGACGGGCAGTTCTTC
>TRBV6-4|-|-|TRBJ2-2
CASSDQRTGELFF
TGTGCCAGCAGTGACCAGCGCACCGGGGAGCTGTTTTTT
>TRBV6-5|TRBD1|-|TRBJ1-2
CASSYPGTGRDGYTF
TGTGCCAGCAGTTACCCCGGGACAGGGAGAGATGGCTACACCTTC
>TRBV21-1|-|-|TRBJ2-7
CASSPRLRYEQYF
TGTGCCAGCAGCCCACGACTGCGTTACGAGCAGTACTTC
>TRBV29-1|TRBD2|-|TRBJ2-7
CSARGLAGAGEQYF
TGCAGCGCCCGGGGACTAGCGGGAGCAGGTGAGCAGTACTTC
>TRBV5-1|TRBD2|-|TRBJ2-1
CASSYTSGSSYNEQFF
TGCGCCAGCAGTTACACAAGCGGGAGCTCTTACAATGAGCAGTTCTTC
>TRBV14|-|-|TRBJ1-1
CASSQVKVGGAFF
TGTGCCAGCAGCCAAGTAAAGGTGGGGGGAGCTTTCTTT
>TRBV5-1|-|-|TRBJ2-1
CASSPTSSPYNEQFF
TGCGCCAGCAGCCCCACTAGCAGCCCGTACAATGAGCAGTTCTTC
>TRBV9|TRBD2|-|TRBJ2-1
CASSAGTSNEQFF
TGTGCCAGCAGCGCCGGGACTAGCAATGAGCAGTTCTTC
>TRBV5-6|-|once|TRBJ1-4
CASSSEGGLFF
TGTGCCAGCAGCTCCGAGGGAGGCTTGTTTTTT
>TRBV5-1|-|-|TRBJ2-5
CASSEVSGPSGTQYF
TGCGCCAGCAGCGAGGTTAGCGGTCCTTCGGGGACCCAGTACTTC
>TRBV7-3|TRBD2|-|TRBJ2-2
CASSPWDYNTGELFF
TGTGCCAGCAGCCCATGGGACTATAACACCGGGGAGCTGTTTTTT
>TRBV7-8|TRBD1|-|TRBJ2-6
CASSLTRGRGANVLTF
TGTGCCAGCAGTCTCACCAGGGGGCGCGGGGCCAACGTCCTGACTTTC
>TRBV7-9|-|-|TRBJ2-1
CASSSRLESSYNEQFF
TGTGCCAGCAGCTCCCGCTTGGAGAGCTCCTACAATGAGCAGTTCTTC
>TRBV4-1|TRBD2|-|TRBJ2-7
CASSRPRTSGRYEQYF
TGCGCCAGCAGCCGACCCCGGACTAGCGGACGATACGAGCAGTACTTC
>TRBV7-2|TRBD2|few|TRBJ2-1
CASRSRLAGVNEQFF
TGTGCCAGTCGCTCGAGGTTAGCGGGAGTCAATGAGCAGTTCTTC
>TRBV5-6|-|-|TRBJ1-3
CASSPMVPVTRNTIYF
TGTGCCAGCAGCCCGATGGTCCCGGTTACGAGAAACACCATATATTTT
>TRBV30|TRBD2|-|TRBJ2-7
CAWSAGTSLSYEQYF
TGTGCCTGGAGTGCCGGGACTAGCTTATCCTACGAGCAGTACTTC
>TRBV7-2|TRBD2|-|TRBJ2-2
CASSPGTSGRTGELFF
TGTGCCAGCAGCCCCGGGACTAGCGGGAGAACCGGGGAGCTGTTTTTT
>TRBV5-1|TRBD2|-|TRBJ2-2
CASSSSGSDTGELFF
TGCGCCAGCAGCAGTAGCGGGAGCGACACCGGGGAGCTGTTTTTT
>TRBV11-2|-|-|TRBJ2-1
CASSLAGFWEQFF
TGTGCCAGCAGCTTAGCAGGGTTTTGGGAGCAGTTCTTC
>TRBV5-1|-|-|TRBJ2-1
CASSLDHLGEQFF
TGCGCCAGCAGCTTGGACCATCTAGGTGAGCAGTTCTTC
>TRBV4-1|-|-|TRBJ1-2
CASRRNTLGTNYGYTF
TGCGCCAGCAGGCGGAATACTTTAGGAACTAACTATGGCTACACCTTC
>TRBV6-5|TRBD1|-|TRBJ2-3
CASSYAQGVKDTQYF
TGTGCCAGCAGTTACGCCCAGGGGGTCAAGGATACGCAGTATTTT
>TRBV10-1|TRBD1|-|TRBJ2-7
CASSQGARENEQYF
TGCGCCAGCTCGCAGGGGGCTAGGGAGAACGAGCAGTACTTC
>TRBV28|-|-|TRBJ2-5
CASRESGETQYF
TGTGCCAGCAGGGAATCGGGAGAGACCCAGTACTTC
>TRBV20-1|TRBD2|-|TRBJ2-7
CSASEASGTQGRYEQYF
TGCAGTGCTAGTGAGGCTAGCGGGACCCAAGGCCGCTACGAGCAGTACTTC
>TRBV7-2|TRBD2|-|TRBJ2-7
CASSLYLAGVSYEQYF
TGTGCCAGCAGCTTATATTTAGCGGGAGTTTCCTACGAGCAGTACTTC
>TRBV10-2|-|-|TRBJ2-5
CASSGPARYGETQYF
TGCGCCAGCAGTGGGCCCGCTAGATACGGGGAGACCCAGTACTTC
>TRBV28|-|-|TRBJ1-5
CASSLVSGGHSNQPQHF
TGTGCCAGCAGTTTAGTTTCGGGAGGACATAGCAATCAGCCCCAGCATTTT
>TRBV10-1|TRBD1|once|TRBJ2-5
CASSTGQGYQETQYF
TGCGCCAGCAGCACGGGACAGGGGTACCAAGAGACCCAGTACTTC
>TRBV27|TRBD1|-|TRBJ2-7
CASSPLTGGYEQYF
TGTGCCAGCAGTCCCCTGACAGGGGGGTACGAGCAGTACTTC
>TRBV28|-|once|TRBJ2-6
CASSFPRETGANVLTF
TGTGCCAGCAGTTTCCCCAGGGAAACTGGGGCCAACGTCCTGACTTTC
>TRBV27|TRBD1|-|TRBJ2-7
CASSLGTGPEQYF
TGTGCCAGCAGTTTAGGGACAGGTCCCGAGCAGTACTTC
>TRBV19|-|-|TRBJ2-1
CASTSPGGIEQFF
TGTGCCAGCACCTCCCCCGGGGGAATTGAGCAGTTCTTC
>TRBV29-1|TRBD1|-|TRBJ2-2
CSVAYRGDTGELFF
TGCAGCGTCGCATACAGGGGGGACACCGGGGAGCTGTTTTTT
>TRBV5-6|TRBD2|-|TRBJ2-3
CASSLLTSGRADTQYF
TGTGCCAGCAGCTTACTGACTAGCGGGAGAGCAGATACGCAGTATTTT
>TRBV27|TRBD2|-|TRBJ2-3
CASSSITSGRRTDTQYF
TGTGCCAGCAGTTCCATAACTAGCGGGAGGAGAACAGATACGCAGTATTTT
>TRBV28|-|-|TRBJ1-1
CASRNTGQNTEAFF
TGTGCCAGCAGAAATACGGGACAAAACACTGAAGCTTTCTTT
>TRBV5-4|-|-|TRBJ2-2
CASSLFFGGTGELFF
TGTGCCAGCAGCTTGTTTTTTGGCGGAACCGGGGAGCTGTTTTTT